This TCR beta chain was sequenced during a study of blood T cell repertoires in COVID-19. The CDR3 runs to 16 residues. Trimming left V 2 bases short and J 2 bases short, with 13 bases between. CDR1 and CDR2 (germline): LGHNA, YNFKEQ. The repertoire was sequenced with immunoSEQ multiplex PCR; TCRdb's copy has only in-frame clones and lacks some. The table records about 140,000 clones, more than 65% of them present only once. The material sequenced was peripheral blood. The clonotype comes from an elderly man with acute or convalescent COVID-19. This rearrangement joins TRBV4-2 to TRBJ1-5; D not certain. The CDR3 protein is CASSQFGGRGNQPQHF. In nucleotides, the CDR3 is TGTGCCAGCAGCCAATTTGGAGGACGGGGCAATCAGCCCCAGCATTTT.